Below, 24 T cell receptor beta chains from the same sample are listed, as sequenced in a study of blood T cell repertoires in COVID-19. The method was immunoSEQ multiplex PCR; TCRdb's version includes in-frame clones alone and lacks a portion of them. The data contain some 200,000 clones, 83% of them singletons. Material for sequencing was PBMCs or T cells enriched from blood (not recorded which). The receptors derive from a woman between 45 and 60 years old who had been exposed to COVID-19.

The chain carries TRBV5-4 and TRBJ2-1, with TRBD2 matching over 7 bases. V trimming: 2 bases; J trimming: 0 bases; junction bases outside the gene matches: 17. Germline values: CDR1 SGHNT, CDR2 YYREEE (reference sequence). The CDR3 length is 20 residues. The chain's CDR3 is CASSLLYRDYRVSSYNEQFF. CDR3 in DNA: TGTGCCAGCAGCTTATTATACCGGGACTACCGGGTGAGCTCCTACAATGAGCAGTTCTTC.

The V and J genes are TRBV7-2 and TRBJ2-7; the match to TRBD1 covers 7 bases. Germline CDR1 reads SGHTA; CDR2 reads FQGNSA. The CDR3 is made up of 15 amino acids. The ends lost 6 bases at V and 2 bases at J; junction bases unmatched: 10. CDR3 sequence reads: CASRFTGVGTYEQYF. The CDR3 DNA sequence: TGTGCCAGCAGATTCACAGGGGTAGGGACCTACGAGCAGTACTTC.

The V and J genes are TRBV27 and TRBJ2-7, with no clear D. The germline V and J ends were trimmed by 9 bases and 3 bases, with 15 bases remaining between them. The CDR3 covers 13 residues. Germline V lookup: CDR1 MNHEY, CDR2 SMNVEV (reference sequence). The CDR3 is CASSLNVNYEQYF. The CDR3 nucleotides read TGTGCCAGTTCCCTAAATGTGAACTACGAGCAGTACTTC.

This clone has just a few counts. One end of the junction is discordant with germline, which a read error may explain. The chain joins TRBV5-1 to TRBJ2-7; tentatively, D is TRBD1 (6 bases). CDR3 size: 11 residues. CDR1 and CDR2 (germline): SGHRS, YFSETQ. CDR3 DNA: TGCGCCAGCAGCTTGGGGGACACAACCAGATTC. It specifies CASSLGDTTRF.

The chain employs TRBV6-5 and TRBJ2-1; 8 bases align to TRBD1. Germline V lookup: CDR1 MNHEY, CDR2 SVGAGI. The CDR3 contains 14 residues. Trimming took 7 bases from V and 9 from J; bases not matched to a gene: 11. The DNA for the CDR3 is TGTGCCAGCATGGACAGGGCAACCCTCAGTGAGCAGTTCTTC. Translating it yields CASMDRATLSEQFF.

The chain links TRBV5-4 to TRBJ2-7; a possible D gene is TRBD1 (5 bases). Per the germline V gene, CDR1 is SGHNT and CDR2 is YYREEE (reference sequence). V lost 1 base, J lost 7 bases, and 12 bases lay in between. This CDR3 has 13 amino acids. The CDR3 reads CASSLPPKGEQYF. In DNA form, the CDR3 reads TGTGCCAGCAGCTTGCCCCCCAAGGGGGAGCAGTACTTC. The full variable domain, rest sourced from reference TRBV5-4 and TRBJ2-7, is ETGVTQSPTHLIKTRGQQVTLRCSSQSGHNTVSWYQQALGQGPQFIFQYYREEENGRGNFPPRFSGLQFPNYSSELNVNALELDDSALYLCASSLPPKGEQYFGPGTRLTVT.

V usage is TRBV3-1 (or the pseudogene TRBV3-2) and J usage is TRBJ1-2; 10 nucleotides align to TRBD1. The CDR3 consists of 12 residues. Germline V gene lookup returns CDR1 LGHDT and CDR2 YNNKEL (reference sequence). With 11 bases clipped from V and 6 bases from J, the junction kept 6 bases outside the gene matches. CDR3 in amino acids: CASRGQGNGYTF. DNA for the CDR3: TGTGCCTCCCGGGGACAGGGGAATGGCTACACCTTC.

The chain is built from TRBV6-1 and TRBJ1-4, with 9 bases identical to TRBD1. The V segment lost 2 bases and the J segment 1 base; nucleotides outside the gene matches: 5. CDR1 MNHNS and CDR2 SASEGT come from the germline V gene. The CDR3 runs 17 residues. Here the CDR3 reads CASSERDRDLTNEKLFF. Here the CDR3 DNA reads TGTGCCAGCAGTGAAAGGGACAGGGATTTAACTAATGAAAAACTGTTTTTT.

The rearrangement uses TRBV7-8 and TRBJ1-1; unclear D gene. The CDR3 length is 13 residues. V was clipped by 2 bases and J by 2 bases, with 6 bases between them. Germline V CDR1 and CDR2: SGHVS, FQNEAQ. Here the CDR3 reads CASSLPGNTEAFF. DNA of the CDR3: TGTGCCAGCAGCTTACCGGGAAACACTGAAGCTTTCTTT.

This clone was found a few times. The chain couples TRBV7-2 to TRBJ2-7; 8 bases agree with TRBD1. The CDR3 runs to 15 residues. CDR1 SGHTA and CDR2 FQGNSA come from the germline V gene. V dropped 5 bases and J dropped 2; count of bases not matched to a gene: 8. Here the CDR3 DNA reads TGTGCCAGCAGCCTAACCCGACAGGGGACCTACGAGCAGTACTTC. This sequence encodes CASSLTRQGTYEQYF.

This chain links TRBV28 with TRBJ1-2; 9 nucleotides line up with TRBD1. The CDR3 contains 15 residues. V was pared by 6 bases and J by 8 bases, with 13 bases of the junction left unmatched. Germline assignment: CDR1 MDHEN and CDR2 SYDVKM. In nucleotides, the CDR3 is TGTGCCAGCAGCCGGGACAGGGTCGGGTACCTGGGCTACACCTTC. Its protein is CASSRDRVGYLGYTF.

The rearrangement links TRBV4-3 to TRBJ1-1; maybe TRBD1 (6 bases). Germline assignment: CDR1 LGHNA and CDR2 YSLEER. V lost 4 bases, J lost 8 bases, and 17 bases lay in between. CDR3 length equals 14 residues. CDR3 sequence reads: CASSPPGHLTEAFF. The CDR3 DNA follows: TGCGCCAGCAGCCCTCCGGGACACCTAACGGAAGCTTTCTTT.

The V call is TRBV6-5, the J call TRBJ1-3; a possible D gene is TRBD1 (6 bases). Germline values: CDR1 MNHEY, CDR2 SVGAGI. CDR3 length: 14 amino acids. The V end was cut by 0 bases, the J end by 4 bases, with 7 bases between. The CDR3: CASSYSQGGNTIYF. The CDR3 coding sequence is TGTGCCAGCAGTTACTCGCAGGGGGGAAACACCATATATTTT.

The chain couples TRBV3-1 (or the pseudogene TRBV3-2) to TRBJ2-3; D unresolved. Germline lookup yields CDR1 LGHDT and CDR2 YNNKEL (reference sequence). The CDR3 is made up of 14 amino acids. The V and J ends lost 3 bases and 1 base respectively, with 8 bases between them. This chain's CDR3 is CASSHLAGTDTQYF. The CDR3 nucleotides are TGTGCCAGCAGCCATCTGGCTGGCACAGATACGCAGTATTTT.

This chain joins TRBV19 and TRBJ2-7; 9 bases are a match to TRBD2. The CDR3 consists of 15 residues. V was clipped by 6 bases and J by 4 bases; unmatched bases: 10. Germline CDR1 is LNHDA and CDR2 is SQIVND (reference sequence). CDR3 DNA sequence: TGTGCCAGTAGCTTGACAGCTAGCGGGGTTTACGAGCAGTACTTC. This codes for CASSLTASGVYEQYF.

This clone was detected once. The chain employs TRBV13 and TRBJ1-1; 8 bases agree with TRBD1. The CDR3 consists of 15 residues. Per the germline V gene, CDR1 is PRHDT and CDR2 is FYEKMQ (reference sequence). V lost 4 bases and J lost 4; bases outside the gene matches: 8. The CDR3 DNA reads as TGTGCCAGCAGCTCGCTGACAGGGGTCACCACTGAAGCTTTCTTT. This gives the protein CASSSLTGVTTEAFF.

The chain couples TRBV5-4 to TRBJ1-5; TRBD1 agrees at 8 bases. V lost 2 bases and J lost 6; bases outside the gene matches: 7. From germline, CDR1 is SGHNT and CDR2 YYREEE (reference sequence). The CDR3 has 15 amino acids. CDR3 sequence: CASSLNDRGCQPQHF. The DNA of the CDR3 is TGTGCCAGCAGCTTAAACGACAGGGGTTGTCAGCCCCAGCATTTT. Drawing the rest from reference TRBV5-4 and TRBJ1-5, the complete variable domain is ETGVTQSPTHLIKTRGQQVTLRCSSQSGHNTVSWYQQALGQGPQFIFQYYREEENGRGNFPPRFSGLQFPNYSSELNVNALELDDSALYLCASSLNDRGCQPQHFGDGTRLSIL.

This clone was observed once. The CDR3 DNA reads TGTGCCAGCCGATTGACGGGGGGTTATCGTCAGCCCCAGCATTTT. It is translated as CASRLTGGYRQPQHF. The V call is TRBV2, the J call TRBJ1-5, with D perhaps matching TRBD1 (5 bases). The germline V and J ends were trimmed by 8 bases and 6 bases, with 20 bases remaining between them. This CDR3 contains 15 residues. Germline assignment: CDR1 SNHLY and CDR2 FYNNEI.

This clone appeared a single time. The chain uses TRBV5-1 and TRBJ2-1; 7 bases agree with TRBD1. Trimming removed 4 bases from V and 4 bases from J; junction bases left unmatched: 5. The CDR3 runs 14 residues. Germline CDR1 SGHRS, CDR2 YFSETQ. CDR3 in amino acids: CASSPGTAYNEQFF. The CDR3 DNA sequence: TGCGCCAGCAGCCCCGGGACAGCGTACAATGAGCAGTTCTTC.

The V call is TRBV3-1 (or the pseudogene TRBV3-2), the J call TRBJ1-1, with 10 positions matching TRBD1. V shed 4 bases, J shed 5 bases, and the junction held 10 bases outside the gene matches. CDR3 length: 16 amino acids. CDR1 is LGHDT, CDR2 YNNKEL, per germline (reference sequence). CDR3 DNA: TGTGCCAGCAGCCTCCTACGGACAGGGGGGACGACTGAAGCTTTCTTT. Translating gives CASSLLRTGGTTEAFF.

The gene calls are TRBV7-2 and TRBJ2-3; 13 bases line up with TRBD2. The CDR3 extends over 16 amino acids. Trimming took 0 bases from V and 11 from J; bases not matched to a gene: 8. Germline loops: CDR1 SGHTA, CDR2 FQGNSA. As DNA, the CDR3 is TGTGCCAGCAGCTTAGCGACTAGCGGGGGGTTAAATATGCAGTATTTT. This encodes CASSLATSGGLNMQYF.

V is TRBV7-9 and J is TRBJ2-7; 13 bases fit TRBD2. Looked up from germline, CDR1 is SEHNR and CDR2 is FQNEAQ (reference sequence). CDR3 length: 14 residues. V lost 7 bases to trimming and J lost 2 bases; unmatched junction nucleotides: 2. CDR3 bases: TGTGCCAGCACCGGGACTAGCGGGGCCTACGAGCAGTACTTC. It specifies CASTGTSGAYEQYF.

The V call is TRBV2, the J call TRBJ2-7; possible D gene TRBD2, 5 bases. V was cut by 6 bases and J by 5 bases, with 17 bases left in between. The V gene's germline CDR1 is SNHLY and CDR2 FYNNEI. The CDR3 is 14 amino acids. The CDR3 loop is CASRVSGGGDEQYF. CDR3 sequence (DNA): TGTGCCAGCAGAGTGAGTGGCGGAGGAGACGAGCAGTACTTC.

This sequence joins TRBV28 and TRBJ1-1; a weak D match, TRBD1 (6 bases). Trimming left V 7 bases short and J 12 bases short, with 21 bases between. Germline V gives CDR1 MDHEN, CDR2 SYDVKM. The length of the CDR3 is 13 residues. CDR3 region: CASTDRMISSTFF. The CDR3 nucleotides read TGTGCCAGCACCGACAGGATGATTAGCTCCACTTTCTTT.